The 5 T cell receptor beta chains below were found in one sample sequenced in a study of blood T cell repertoires in COVID-19. The method was immunoSEQ multiplex PCR; TCRdb's version includes in-frame clones alone and lacks a portion of them. In the table there are about 410,000 clones, about nine tenths of which are singletons. Sequencing input: PBMCs or T cells enriched from blood (not recorded which). Receptor source: a man in his late teens or twenties who had recovered from COVID-19.

This chain joins TRBV7-8 and TRBJ1-2, with 7 bases fitting TRBD1. The V gene's germline CDR1 is SGHVS and CDR2 FQNEAQ. J lost 3 bases, V lost 4 bases, and 2 bases had no gene match. This CDR3 region has 13 residues. CDR3 DNA: TGTGCCAGCAGCTCTGACAGGGACTATGGCTACACCTTC. Translation: CASSSDRDYGYTF.

V gene TRBV18 combines with J gene TRBJ2-1, with D perhaps matching TRBD1 (6 bases). This CDR3 region has 14 residues. V lost 5 bases, J lost 3 bases, and 11 bases lay in between. Per germline, CDR1 KGHSH and CDR2 LQKENI. CDR3 loop: CASSSAGDYNEQFF. CDR3 sequence (DNA): TGTGCCAGCTCATCAGCAGGGGACTACAATGAGCAGTTCTTC.

Here the CDR3 reads CASSSYRGRDTEAFF. The CDR3 bases are TGTGCCAGCTCATCCTACAGGGGGCGGGACACTGAAGCTTTCTTT. The chain carries TRBV18 and TRBJ1-1, with 9 bases fitting TRBD1. CDR1 KGHSH and CDR2 LQKENI come from the germline V gene. The CDR3 length is 15 residues. Trimming cost V 5 bases and J 3 bases; bases outside gene matches: 7.

V and J are TRBV5-1 and TRBJ1-2; D is possibly TRBD1 (5 bases). This CDR3 has 14 residues. Trimming stripped 6 bases from V and 2 bases from J, with 14 bases between. CDR1 is SGHRS, CDR2 YFSETQ, per germline. The DNA for the CDR3 is TGCGCCAGCACCCCGCGGGGGACCAACTATGGCTACACCTTC. This codes for CASTPRGTNYGYTF.

The rearrangement uses TRBV6-5 and TRBJ1-4; 8 bases fit TRBD1. CDR3 length: 13 residues. CDR1 MNHEY and CDR2 SVGAGI come from the germline V gene. After removal of 6 bases from V and 7 bases from J, the junction contained 4 bases not matched to a gene. DNA for the CDR3: TGTGCCAGCAGGGGGACAGGCGGTGAAAAACTGTTTTTT. As protein: CASRGTGGEKLFF.